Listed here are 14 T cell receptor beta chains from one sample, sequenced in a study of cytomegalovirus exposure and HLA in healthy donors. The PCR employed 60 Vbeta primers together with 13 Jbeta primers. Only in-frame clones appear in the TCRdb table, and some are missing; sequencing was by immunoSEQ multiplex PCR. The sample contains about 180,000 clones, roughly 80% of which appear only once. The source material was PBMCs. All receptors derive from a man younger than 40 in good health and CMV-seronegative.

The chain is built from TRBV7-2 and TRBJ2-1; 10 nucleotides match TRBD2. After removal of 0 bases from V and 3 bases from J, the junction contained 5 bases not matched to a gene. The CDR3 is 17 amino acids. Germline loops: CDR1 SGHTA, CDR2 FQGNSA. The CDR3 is CASSLAPLAGNYNEQFF. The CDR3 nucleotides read TGTGCCAGCAGCTTAGCGCCACTAGCGGGGAACTACAATGAGCAGTTCTTC.

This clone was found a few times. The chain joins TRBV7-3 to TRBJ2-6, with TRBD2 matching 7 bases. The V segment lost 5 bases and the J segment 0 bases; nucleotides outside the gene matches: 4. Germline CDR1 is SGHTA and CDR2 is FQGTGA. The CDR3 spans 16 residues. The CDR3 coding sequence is TGTGCCAGCAGCCGGGGGGAGAGCTCTGGGGCCAACGTCCTGACTTTC. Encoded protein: CASSRGESSGANVLTF.

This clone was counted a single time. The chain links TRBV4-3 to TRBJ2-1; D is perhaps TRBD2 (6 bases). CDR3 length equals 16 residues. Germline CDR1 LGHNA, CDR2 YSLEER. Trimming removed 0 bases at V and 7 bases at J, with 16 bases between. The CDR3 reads CASSQDGGPAPNEQFF. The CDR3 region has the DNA TGCGCCAGCAGCCAAGACGGGGGACCCGCCCCTAATGAGCAGTTCTTC.

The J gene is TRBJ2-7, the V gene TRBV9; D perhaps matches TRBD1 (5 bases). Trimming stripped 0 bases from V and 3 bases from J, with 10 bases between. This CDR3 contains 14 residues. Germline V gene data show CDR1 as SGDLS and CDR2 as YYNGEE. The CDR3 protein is CASSVGDSNYEQYF. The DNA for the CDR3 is TGTGCCAGCAGCGTAGGCGACAGCAACTACGAGCAGTACTTC. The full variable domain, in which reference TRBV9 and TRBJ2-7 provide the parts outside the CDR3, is DSGVTQTPKHLITATGQRVTLRCSPRSGDLSVYWYQQSLDQGLQFLIQYYNGEERAKGNILERFSAQQFPDLHSELNLSSLELGDSALYFCASSVGDSNYEQYFGPGTRLTVT.

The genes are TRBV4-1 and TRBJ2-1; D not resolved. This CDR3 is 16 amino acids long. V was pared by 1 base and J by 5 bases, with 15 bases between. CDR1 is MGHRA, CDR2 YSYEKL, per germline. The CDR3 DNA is TGCGCCAGCAGCCAAGCTCCCCTAGATTTCAACAATGAGCAGTTCTTC. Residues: CASSQAPLDFNNEQFF.

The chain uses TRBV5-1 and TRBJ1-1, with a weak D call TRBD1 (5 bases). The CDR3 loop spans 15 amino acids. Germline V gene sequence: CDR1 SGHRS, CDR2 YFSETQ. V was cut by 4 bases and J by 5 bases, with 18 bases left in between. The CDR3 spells CASSAGTVGTTEAFF. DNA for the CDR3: TGCGCCAGCAGCGCGGGGACGGTGGGGACGACTGAAGCTTTCTTT. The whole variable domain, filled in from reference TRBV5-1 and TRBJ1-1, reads KAGVTQTPRYLIKTRGQQVTLSCSPISGHRSVSWYQQTPGQGLQFLFEYFSETQRNKGNFPGRFSGRQFSNSRSEMNVSTLELGDSALYLCASSAGTVGTTEAFFGQGTRLTVV.

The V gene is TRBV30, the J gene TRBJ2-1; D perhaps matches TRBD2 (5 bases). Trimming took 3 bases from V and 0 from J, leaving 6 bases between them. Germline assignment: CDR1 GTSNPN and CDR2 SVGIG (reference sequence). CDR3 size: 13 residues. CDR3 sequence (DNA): TGTGCCTGGAGACTAGACTCCTACAATGAGCAGTTCTTC. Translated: CAWRLDSYNEQFF.

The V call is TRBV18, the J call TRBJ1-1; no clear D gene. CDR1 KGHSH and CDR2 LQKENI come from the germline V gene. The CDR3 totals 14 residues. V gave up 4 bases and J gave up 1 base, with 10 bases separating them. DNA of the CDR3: TGTGCCAGCTCACAACTGCCGGGGAACACTGAAGCTTTCTTT. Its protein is CASSQLPGNTEAFF.

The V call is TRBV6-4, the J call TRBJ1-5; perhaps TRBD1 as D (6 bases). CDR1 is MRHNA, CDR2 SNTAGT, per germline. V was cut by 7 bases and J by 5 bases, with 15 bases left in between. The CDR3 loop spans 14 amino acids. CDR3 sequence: CASKSAPGDQPQHF. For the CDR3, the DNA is TGTGCCAGCAAGTCGGCCCCAGGGGATCAGCCCCAGCATTTT.

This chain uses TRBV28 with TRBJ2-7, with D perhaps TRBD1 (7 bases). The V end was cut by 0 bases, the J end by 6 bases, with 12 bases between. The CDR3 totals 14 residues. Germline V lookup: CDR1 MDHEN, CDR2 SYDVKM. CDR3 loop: CASSLWTQGGEQYF. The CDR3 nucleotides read TGTGCCAGCAGTTTATGGACTCAGGGGGGCGAGCAGTACTTC.

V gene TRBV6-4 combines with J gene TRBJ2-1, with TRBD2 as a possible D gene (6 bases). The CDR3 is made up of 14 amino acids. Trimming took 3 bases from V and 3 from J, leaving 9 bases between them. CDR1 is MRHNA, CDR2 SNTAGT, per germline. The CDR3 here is CASSDSGSYNEQFF. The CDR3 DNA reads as TGTGCCAGCAGTGATAGCGGCAGCTACAATGAGCAGTTCTTC.

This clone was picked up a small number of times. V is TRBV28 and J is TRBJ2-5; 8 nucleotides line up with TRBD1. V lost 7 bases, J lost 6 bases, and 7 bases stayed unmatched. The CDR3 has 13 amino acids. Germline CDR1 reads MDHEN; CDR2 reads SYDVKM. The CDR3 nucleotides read TGTGCCAGCACCAGACAGGGGACGCAGACCCAGTACTTC. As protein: CASTRQGTQTQYF.

CDR3 loop: CASSIRKDRPTDTQYF. In nucleotides, the CDR3 is TGTGCCAGTAGTATTCGCAAAGACAGGCCCACAGATACGCAGTATTTT. This chain connects TRBV19 to TRBJ2-3; TRBD1 might be the D (6 bases). With 3 bases removed from V and 2 bases from J, the gap between germline ends came to 15 bases. CDR1 and CDR2 from the germline V gene are LNHDA and SQIVND (reference sequence). This CDR3 has 16 residues.

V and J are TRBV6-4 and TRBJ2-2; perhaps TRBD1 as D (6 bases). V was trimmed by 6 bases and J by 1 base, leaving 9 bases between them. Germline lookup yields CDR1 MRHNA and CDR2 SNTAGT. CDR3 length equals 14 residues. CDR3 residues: CASRWDKNTGELFF. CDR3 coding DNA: TGTGCCAGCAGATGGGACAAGAACACCGGGGAGCTGTTTTTT.